This T cell receptor beta chain was observed in a study of CD8+ T cells in alopecia areata. V shed 6 bases and J shed 6 bases, with 15 bases lying between them. This CDR3 is 13 amino acids long. Germline values: CDR1 SQVTM, CDR2 ANQGSEA. This clone was detected a few times. RNA was isolated and reverse transcribed to cDNA, the sequencing template. TCRdb's table, derived via immunoSEQ multiplex PCR, lists solely in-frame clones and lacks some. The table has 110,000 or so clones, 35% to 40% seen once. Material for sequencing was CD4+ T cells sorted from blood. V is TRBV29-1 and J is TRBJ1-5; D not certain. This TCR came from a human donor with alopecia areata. The CDR3 spells CSVLMRSGQPQHF. DNA for the CDR3: TGCAGCGTCCTCATGAGATCTGGTCAGCCCCAGCATTTT.